This T cell receptor beta chain originates from a study of blood T cell repertoires in COVID-19. Looking at the study overall: Collection of acute and convalescent COVID-19 samples took place in the United States, Italy and Spain.

After removal of 8 bases from V and 4 bases from J, the junction contained 14 bases not matched to a gene. This CDR3 spans 16 amino acids. The germline V gene has CDR1 SGHNT and CDR2 YENEEA. The assay was immunoSEQ multiplex PCR, and TCRdb's table has in-frame clones only and misses some. The sample includes some 55,000 clones, about nine tenths seen only once; the top ten take around 8.2%. This rearrangement joins TRBV11-3 to TRBJ1-2; 9 bases line up with TRBD1. The sequence came from a woman aged 40 to 50 with active COVID-19. The sequencing input was peripheral blood. The CDR3: CASGPGQGIPSYGYTF. The CDR3 bases are TGTGCCAGCGGCCCTGGACAGGGGATACCTTCCTATGGCTACACCTTC. The whole variable domain, filled in from reference TRBV11-3 and TRBJ1-2, reads EAGVVQSPRYKIIEKKQPVAFWCNPISGHNTLYWYLQNLGQGPELLIRYENEEAVDDSQLPKDRFSAERLKGVDSTLKIQPAELGDSAVYLCASGPGQGIPSYGYTFGSGTRLTVV.